This T cell receptor (beta chain) derives from a study of vaccination effects on CD4 cells after COVID-19 (dated by TCRdb to between 2021 and 2024). About the investigation overall: Across the study, the median time from the second dose to post-vaccine sampling was 72 days (range 14 to 241). SARS-CoV-2 spike-specific CD4+ TCR repertoires were compared before and after mRNA vaccination in COVID-19 convalescent patients and in infection-naive vaccine recipients. The full study included ten to eleven COVID-19 convalescent patients and a few SARS-CoV-2-naive healthy vaccine recipients. Cultures from other donors in the study were sequenced with the Oncomine TCR Beta short-read assay on an Illumina iSeq 100.

Only a few counts were recorded for this clone. The antigen this receptor binds is unknown. Base qualities were left out, and no much larger clone turns up one base away. Libraries were built with the immunoSEQ multiplex PCR assay. DNA from the cultured, isolated CD4+ T cells was subjected to TCR beta CDR3 sequencing. In the authors' own workflow: The analysis removed non-productive TCR sequences, trimmed reads to the CDR3 region, and retained only CDR3s that were 7 or more amino acids long. Antigen-specific clonotypes were identified with the MANAFEST web app by comparing expansion in peptide wells against reference cultures. To count as positive, a clone had to show expansion at FDR<0.05 compared with the reference and with all other wells, an odds ratio above 5, and a frequency above 0.1% in two replicate wells. A clonotype was defined as cross-reactive if the clonotype was significantly expanded both in SARS-CoV-2 spike wells and in at least one common cold coronavirus spike condition. CDR3 similarity was assessed by Levenshtein distance with the stringdist R package, and unrooted trees were built with ape in R 3.6.1. TCRdb holds this immuneACCESS table with in-frame rearrangements only. Some clones are missing; in checked studies, unresolved V genes explain under half, and the rest has no known cause. D and trimming were read from the DNA, whereas the V and J calls and clone size are those reported in that table. Here the sample has 30,000 to 40,000 clones; 72% occur a single time. Of the sample, roughly 12% is held by the ten largest clones.

In the ViraFEST assay, PBMC were stimulated with viral peptide pools, and TCR sequencing was then used to find antigen-specific CD4+ T cell clonotypes based on their expansion. After more than 9 days of culture, CD4+ T cells were isolated with the EasySep CD4+ T cell isolation kit. Two doses of either the BNT162b2 or the mRNA-1273 mRNA SARS-CoV-2 vaccine were administered to participants. The absence of prior SARS-CoV-2 infection in healthy vaccine recipients was confirmed by negative nucleocapsid antibodies before and after vaccination. Some 2 million PBMC per well were cultured with approximately 10 ug/ml peptides in IMDM containing roughly 5% human AB serum, around 10 IU/ml IL-2 and gentamicin. Half of the culture medium was replaced with fresh IL-2-containing medium on days 3 and 7. Unless noted otherwise, every peptide stimulation condition was grown in triplicate wells. PBMC were separated from whole blood using Ficoll-Paque Plus gradient centrifugation and were then either cryopreserved at -140C or used fresh. The overlapping peptide pools covered the spike proteins of SARS-CoV-2 as well as those of the common cold coronaviruses HCoV-NL63, HCoV-OC43 and HCoV-229E. The QIAamp micro DNA kit was used to extract genomic DNA from the cultured CD4+ T cells.

Taken from the germline V gene (reference sequence), the CDR1 and CDR2 loops are GTSNPN and SVGIG. The CDR3 sequence holds 15 residues, the cysteine and phenylalanine included. CDR3 DNA only is kept here, 45 bases in frame from base 1. The trim is 7 bases for V and 0 bases for J, with a gap of 16 bases between the germline ends. What the research found in general, with its limitations: At late post-vaccination timepoints, both infection-induced and vaccine-induced clones showed marked clonal contraction, consistent with waning T cell responses. The study was limited by a small number of convalescent patients, and early post-infection timepoints were lacking. In healthy vaccine recipients, vaccine-induced clones were almost all SARS-CoV-2 mono-reactive, with only 1 of 255 being cross-reactive with common cold coronaviruses.

This specimen consisted of CD4+ T cells from PBMCs cultured with HCoV-229E spike peptides, obtained after COVID-19 vaccination. This sample's cell subset or site label indicates: HCoV-229E spike overlapping peptide pool stimulation. The TCR sequence derives from a human donor who received a COVID-19 vaccine. This sequence uses TRBV30 and TRBJ1-3, with a weak D call of TRBD1 (5 bases match). The CDR3 is CAYAGKGLSGNTIYF. The nucleotide sequence reads TGTGCCTACGCCGGTAAGGGACTCTCTGGAAACACCATATATTTT.